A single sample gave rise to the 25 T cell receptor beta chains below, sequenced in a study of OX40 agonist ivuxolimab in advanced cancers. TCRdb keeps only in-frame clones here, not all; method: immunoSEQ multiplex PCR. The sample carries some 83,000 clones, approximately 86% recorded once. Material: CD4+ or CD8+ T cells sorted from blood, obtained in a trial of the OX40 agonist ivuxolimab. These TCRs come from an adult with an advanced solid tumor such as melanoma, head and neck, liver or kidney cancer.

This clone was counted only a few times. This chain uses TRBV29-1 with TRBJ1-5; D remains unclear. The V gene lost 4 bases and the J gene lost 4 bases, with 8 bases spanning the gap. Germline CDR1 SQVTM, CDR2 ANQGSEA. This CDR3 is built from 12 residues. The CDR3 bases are TGCAGCGTTGGTCAGCCTAATCAGCCCCAGCATTTT. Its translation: CSVGQPNQPQHF. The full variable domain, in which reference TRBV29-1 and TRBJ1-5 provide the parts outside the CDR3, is SAVISQKPSRDICQRGTSLTIQCQVDSQVTMMFWYRQQPGQSLTLIATANQGSEATYESGFVIDKFPISRPNLTFSTLTVSNMSPEDSSIYLCSVGQPNQPQHFGDGTRLSIL.

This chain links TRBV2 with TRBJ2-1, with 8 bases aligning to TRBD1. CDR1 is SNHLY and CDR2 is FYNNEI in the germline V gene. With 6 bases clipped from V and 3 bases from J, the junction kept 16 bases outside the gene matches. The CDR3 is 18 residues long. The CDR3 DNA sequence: TGTGCCAGCAGGACCGGGACAGGAGCTTCGGTGTTCTACAATGAGCAGTTCTTC. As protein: CASRTGTGASVFYNEQFF.

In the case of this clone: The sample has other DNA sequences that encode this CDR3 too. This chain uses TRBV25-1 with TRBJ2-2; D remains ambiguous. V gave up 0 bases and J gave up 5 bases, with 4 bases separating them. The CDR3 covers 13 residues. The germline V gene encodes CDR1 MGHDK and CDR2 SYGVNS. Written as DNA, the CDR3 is TGTGCCAGCAGTGAATATGGGACCGGGGAGCTGTTTTTT. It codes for CASSEYGTGELFF. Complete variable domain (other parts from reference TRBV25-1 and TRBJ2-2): EADIYQTPRYLVIGTGKKITLECSQTMGHDKMYWYQQDPGMELHLIHYSYGVNSTEKGDLSSESTVSRIRTEHFPLTLESARPSHTSQYLCASSEYGTGELFFGEGSRLTVL.

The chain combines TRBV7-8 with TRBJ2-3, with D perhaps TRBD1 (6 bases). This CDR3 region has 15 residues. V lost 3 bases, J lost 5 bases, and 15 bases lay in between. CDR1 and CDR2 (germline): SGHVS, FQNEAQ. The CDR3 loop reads CASSLIRQGRDTQYF. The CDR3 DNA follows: TGTGCCAGCAGCTTGATTAGGCAGGGGCGAGATACGCAGTATTTT.

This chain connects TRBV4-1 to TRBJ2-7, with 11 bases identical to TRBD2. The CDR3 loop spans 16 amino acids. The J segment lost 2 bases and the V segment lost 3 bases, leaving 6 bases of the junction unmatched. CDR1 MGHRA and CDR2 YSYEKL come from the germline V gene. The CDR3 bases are TGCGCCAGCAGCCACCAGGGACTAGCGGTAACCTACGAGCAGTACTTC. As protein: CASSHQGLAVTYEQYF.

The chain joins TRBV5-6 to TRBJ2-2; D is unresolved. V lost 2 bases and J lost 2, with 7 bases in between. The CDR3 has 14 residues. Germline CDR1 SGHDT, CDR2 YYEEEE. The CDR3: CASSFSPNTGELFF. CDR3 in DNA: TGTGCCAGCAGCTTTTCTCCAAACACCGGGGAGCTGTTTTTT. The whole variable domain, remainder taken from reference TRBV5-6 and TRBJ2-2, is DAGVTQSPTHLIKTRGQQVTLRCSPKSGHDTVSWYQQALGQGPQFIFQYYEEEERQRGNFPDRFSGHQFPNYSSELNVNALLLGDSALYLCASSFSPNTGELFFGEGSRLTVL.

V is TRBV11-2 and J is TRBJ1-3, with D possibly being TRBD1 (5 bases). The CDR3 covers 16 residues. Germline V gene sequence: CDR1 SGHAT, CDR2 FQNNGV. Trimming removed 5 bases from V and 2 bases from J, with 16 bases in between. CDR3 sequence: CASSRGSRDAGNTIYF. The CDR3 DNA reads TGTGCCAGCAGCAGGGGTTCGAGGGACGCTGGAAACACCATATATTTT.

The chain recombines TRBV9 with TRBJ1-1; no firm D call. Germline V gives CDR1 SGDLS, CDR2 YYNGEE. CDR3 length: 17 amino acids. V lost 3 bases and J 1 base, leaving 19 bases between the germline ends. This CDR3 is CASSAARAIDGNTEAFF. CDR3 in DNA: TGTGCCAGCAGCGCAGCCCGGGCTATCGACGGGAACACTGAAGCTTTCTTT.

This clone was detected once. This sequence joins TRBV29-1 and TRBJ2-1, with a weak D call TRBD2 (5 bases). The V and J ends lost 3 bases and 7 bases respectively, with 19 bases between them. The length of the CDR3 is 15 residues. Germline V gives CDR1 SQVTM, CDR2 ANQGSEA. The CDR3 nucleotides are TGCAGCGTTGATGGCGGGCAGTCGCGTTGGAATGAGCAGTTCTTC. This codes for CSVDGGQSRWNEQFF.

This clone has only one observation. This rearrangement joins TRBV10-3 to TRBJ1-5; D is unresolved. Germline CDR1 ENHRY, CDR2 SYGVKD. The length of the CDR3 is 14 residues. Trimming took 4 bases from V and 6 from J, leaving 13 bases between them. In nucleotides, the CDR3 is TGTGCCATCAGTGGAGAACTGGAGGGTCAGCCCCAGCATTTT. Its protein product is CAISGELEGQPQHF.

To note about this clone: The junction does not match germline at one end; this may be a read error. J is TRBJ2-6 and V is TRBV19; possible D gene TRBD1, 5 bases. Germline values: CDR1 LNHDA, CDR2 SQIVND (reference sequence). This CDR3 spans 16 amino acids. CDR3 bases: TGTGCCAGTAGTAACGACAGAAACTCTGCGGCCAACGTCCTGACTTTC. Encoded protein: CASSNDRNSAANVLTF.

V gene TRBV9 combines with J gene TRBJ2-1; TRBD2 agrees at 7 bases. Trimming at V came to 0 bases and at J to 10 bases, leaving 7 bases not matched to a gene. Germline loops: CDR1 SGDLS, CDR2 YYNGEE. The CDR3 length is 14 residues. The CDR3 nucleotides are TGTGCCAGCAGCGTAGGGCTCGGGAGGAGGGAGCAGTTCTTC. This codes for CASSVGLGRREQFF.

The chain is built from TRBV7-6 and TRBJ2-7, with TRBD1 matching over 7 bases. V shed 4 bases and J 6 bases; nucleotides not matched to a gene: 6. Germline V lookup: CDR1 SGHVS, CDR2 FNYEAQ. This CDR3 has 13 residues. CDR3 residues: CASSSRQGFEQYF. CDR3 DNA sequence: TGTGCCAGCAGCTCTCGACAGGGTTTCGAGCAGTACTTC.

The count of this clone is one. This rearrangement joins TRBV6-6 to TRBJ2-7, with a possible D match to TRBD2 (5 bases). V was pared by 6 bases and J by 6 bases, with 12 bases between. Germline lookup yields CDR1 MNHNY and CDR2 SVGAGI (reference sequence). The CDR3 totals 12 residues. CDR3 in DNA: TGTGCCAGCAGAACCCTAGCAAGCGAGCAGTACTTC. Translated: CASRTLASEQYF.

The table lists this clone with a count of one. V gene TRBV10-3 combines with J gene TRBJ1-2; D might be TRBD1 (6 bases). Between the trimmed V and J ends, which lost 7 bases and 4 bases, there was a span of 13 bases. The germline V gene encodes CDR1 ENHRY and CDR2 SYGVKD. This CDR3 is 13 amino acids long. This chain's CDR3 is CAIKRQAIYGYTF. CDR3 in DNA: TGTGCCATCAAGAGACAGGCCATCTATGGCTACACCTTC.

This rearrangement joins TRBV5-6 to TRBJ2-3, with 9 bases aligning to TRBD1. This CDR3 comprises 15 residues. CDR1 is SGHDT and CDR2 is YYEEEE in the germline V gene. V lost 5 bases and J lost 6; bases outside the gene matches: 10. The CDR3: CASSGHRGRFDTQYF. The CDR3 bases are TGTGCCAGCAGTGGACACAGGGGGCGCTTTGATACGCAGTATTTT. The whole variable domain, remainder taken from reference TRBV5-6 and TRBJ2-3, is DAGVTQSPTHLIKTRGQQVTLRCSPKSGHDTVSWYQQALGQGPQFIFQYYEEEERQRGNFPDRFSGHQFPNYSSELNVNALLLGDSALYLCASSGHRGRFDTQYFGPGTRLTVL.

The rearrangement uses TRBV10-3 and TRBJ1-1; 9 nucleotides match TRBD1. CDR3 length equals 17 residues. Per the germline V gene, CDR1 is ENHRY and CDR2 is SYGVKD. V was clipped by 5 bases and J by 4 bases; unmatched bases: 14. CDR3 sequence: CAISLSLSGTGPTEAFF. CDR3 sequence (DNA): TGTGCCATCAGTTTATCCCTATCGGGGACAGGGCCCACTGAAGCTTTCTTT.

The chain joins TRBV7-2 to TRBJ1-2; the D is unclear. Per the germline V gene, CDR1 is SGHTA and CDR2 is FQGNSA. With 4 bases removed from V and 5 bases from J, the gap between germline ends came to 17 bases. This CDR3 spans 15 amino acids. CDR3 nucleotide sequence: TGTGCCAGCAGCTCCCTGGTCTTTTCCTCTTATGGCTACACCTTC. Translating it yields CASSSLVFSSYGYTF.

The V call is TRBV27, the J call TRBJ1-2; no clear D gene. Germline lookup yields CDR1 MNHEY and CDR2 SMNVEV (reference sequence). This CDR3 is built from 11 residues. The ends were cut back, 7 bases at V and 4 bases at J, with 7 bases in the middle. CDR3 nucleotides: TGTGCCAGCAAACCCCTCTATGGCTACACCTTC. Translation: CASKPLYGYTF.

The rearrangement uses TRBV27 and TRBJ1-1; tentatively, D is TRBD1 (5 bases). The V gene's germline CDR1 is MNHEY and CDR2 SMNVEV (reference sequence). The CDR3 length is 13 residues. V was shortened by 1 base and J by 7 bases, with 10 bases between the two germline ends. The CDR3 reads CASSLYGQSEAFF. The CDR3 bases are TGTGCCAGCAGTTTATACGGACAAAGTGAAGCTTTCTTT.

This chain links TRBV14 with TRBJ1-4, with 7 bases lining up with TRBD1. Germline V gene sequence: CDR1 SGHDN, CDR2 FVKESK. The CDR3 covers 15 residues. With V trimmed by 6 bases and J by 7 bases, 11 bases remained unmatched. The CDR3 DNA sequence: TGTGCCAGCAGTCGGACGAGGGGGCGAGGTGAAAAACTGTTTTTT. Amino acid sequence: CASSRTRGRGEKLFF. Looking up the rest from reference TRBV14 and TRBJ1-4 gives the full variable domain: EAGVTQFPSHSVIEKGQTVTLRCDPISGHDNLYWYRRVMGKEIKFLLHFVKESKQDESGMPNNRFLAERTGGTYSTLKVQPAELEDSGVYFCASSRTRGRGEKLFFGSGTQLSVL.

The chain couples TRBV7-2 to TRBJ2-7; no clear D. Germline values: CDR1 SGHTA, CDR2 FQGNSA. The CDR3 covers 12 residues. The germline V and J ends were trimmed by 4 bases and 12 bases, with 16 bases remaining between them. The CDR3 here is CASSSSPPWPYF. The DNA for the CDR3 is TGTGCCAGCAGCTCCAGCCCCCCATGGCCGTACTTC.

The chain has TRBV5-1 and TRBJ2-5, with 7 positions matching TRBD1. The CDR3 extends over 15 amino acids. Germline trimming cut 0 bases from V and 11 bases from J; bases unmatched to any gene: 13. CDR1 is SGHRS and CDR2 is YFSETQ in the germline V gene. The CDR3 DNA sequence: TGCGCCAGCAGCTTGGAGACAGGGCCTTCAATGGAGCAGTACTTC. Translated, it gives CASSLETGPSMEQYF.

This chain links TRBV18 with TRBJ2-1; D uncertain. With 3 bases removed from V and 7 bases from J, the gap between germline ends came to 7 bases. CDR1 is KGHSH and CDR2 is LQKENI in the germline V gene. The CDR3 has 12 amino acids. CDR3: CASSPSRNEQFF. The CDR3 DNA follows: TGTGCCAGCTCACCGAGCAGGAATGAGCAGTTCTTC.

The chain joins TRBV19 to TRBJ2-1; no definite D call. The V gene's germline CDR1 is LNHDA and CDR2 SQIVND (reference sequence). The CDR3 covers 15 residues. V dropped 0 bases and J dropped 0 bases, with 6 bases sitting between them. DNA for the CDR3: TGTGCCAGTAGTATAGATAGGAGCTCCTACAATGAGCAGTTCTTC. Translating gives CASSIDRSSYNEQFF.